This T cell receptor beta chain emerged from a study of CD8 T cells in ankylosing spondylitis. This clonotype was observed at least ten times. What it binds is not known. Libraries of TCR beta came from quantitative 5'-RACE with molecular barcodes. MiXCR, run by TCRdb on the 5' RACE reads, gives a single entry per CDR3 protein. The data show roughly 230,000 distinct CDR3 sequences, around 8% seen once. The CDR3 runs to 13 residues. J gave up 6 bases and V 8 bases, and 8 bases lay outside the gene matches. Germline CDR1 MNHEY, CDR2 SVGEGT. Study results and caveats: Disease-associated clones were reportedly significantly overrepresented in matched ankylosing spondylitis synovial fluid. Peripheral blood samples showed relatively rare disease-linked clones, and these clones were CD8+. For ankylosing spondylitis blood, a TCR beta motif of about eight highly homologous variants appeared characteristic.

This clonotype was obtained from a female donor with ankylosing spondylitis or in good health (not recorded which). The source material was blood, either unsorted or a sorted T cell fraction (not recorded which). The gene calls are TRBV6-2 or TRBV6-3 and TRBJ2-3, with 7 bases fitting TRBD2. As DNA, the CDR3 is TGTGCCAGCCGTAGCGGGTTCGGTGATACGCAGTATTTT. Amino acid sequence: CASRSGFGDTQYF.